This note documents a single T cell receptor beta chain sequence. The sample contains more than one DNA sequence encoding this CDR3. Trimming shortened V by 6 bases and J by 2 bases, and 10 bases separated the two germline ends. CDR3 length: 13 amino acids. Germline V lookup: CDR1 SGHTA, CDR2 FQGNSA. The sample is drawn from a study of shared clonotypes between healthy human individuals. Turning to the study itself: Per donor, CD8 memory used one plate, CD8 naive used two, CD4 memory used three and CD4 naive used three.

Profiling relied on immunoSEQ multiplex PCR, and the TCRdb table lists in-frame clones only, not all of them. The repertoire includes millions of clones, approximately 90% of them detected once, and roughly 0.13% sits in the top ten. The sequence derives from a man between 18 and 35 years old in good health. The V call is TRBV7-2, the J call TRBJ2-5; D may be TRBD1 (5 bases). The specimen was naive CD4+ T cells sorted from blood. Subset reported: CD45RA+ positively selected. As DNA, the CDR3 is TGTGCCAGCAGATTGACAGTACAAGAGACCCAGTACTTC. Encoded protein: CASRLTVQETQYF.